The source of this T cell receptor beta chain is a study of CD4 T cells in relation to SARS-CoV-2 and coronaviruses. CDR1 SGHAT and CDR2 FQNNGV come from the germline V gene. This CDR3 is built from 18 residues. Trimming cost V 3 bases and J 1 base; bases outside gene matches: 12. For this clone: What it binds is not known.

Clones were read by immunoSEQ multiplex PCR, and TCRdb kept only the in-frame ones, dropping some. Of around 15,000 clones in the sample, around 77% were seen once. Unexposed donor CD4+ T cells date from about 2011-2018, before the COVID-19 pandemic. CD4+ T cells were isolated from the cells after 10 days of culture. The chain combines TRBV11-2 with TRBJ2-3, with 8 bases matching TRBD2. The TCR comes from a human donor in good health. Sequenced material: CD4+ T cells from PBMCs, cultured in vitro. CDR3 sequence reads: CASSFLVAGSGRTDTQYF. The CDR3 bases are TGTGCCAGCAGCTTTTTGGTAGCGGGATCGGGTCGCACAGATACGCAGTATTTT.